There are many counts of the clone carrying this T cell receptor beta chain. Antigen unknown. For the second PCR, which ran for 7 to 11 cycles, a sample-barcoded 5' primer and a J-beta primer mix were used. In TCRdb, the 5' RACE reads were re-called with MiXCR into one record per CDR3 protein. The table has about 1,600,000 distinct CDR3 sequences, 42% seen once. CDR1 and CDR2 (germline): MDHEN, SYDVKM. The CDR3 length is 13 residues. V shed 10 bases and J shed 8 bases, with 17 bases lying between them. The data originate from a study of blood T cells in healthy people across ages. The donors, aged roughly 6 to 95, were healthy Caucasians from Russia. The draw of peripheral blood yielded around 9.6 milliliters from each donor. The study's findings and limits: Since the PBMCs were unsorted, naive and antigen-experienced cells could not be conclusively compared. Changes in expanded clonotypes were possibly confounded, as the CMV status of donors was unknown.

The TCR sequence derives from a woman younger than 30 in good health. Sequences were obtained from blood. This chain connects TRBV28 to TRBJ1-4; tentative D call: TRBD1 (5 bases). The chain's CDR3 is CAIQGPAKEKLFF. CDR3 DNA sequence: TGTGCCATCCAGGGACCGGCCAAGGAAAAACTGTTTTTT.